Given below is one T cell receptor beta chain in context. Antigen specificity is unknown. This specimen belongs to a study of T cell responses to AZD1222 COVID-19 vaccine. Profiling relied on immunoSEQ multiplex PCR, and the TCRdb table lists in-frame clones only, not all of them. This sample has 130,000 to 150,000 clones, with roughly 88% found just once. Findings and caveats of the study: Unmutated variant regions are reportedly the target of nearly half of TCRs that are spike-specific.

There are 16 residues in the CDR3. Germline trimming cut 4 bases from V and 7 bases from J; bases unmatched to any gene: 10. Germline V gives CDR1 LNHDA, CDR2 SQIVND (reference sequence). This material consisted of peripheral blood, taken on day 0 of AZD1222 vaccination. The receptor comes from an adult in good health. This chain uses TRBV19 with TRBJ2-1; 10 nucleotides agree with TRBD2. CDR3 in DNA: TGTGCCAGTAGTACACTAGCGGGAAATCTTGGGAATGAGCAGTTCTTC. Translation: CASSTLAGNLGNEQFF.